This T cell receptor beta chain emerged from a study of blood T cell repertoires in COVID-19. Study information: Spain, Italy and the United States supplied samples that represented acute and convalescent COVID-19. The cDNA or gDNA used as material had been derived from T cells, B-cell-depleted T cells, or PBMCs.

Seattle-derived patients entered the study during active infection and were followed longitudinally. CDR1 is KGHDR, CDR2 SFDVKD, per germline. V was cut by 5 bases and J by 1 base, with 13 bases left in between. The CDR3 has 16 amino acids. This clone was found once. In the original workflow: The authors estimated nucleated cell counts from reference gene primer amplification. Sequencing was performed with immunoSEQ multiplex PCR; in TCRdb, only in-frame clones are kept and a portion is missing. V, J and clone size reflect that table, while D and trimming were determined from the DNA. The repertoire consists of 200,000 to 300,000 clones, with about 91% occurring once and the leading ten covering around 6.6%.

The J gene is TRBJ2-2, the V gene TRBV24-1; the D gene is possibly TRBD2 (6 bases). The material sequenced was peripheral blood. The receptor comes from a woman aged 25 to 39 with COVID-19, enrolled during active disease. The CDR3 coding sequence is TGTGCCACCAGTGGCCGGGCGGGAAGGAACACCGGGGAGCTGTTTTTT. Amino acid sequence: CATSGRAGRNTGELFF.